A single sample gave rise to the 21 T cell receptor beta chains below, sequenced in a study of blood T cells in healthy people across ages. It was with a sample-barcoded 5' primer and a J-beta primer mix that a second PCR of about 6 to 12 cycles was run. TCRdb recomputed calls from the 5' RACE reads with MiXCR, one row per CDR3 protein. Of some 750,000 distinct CDR3 sequences in the sample, 22% were seen once. The sample taken for sequencing was blood. These receptors were taken from a man in his 70s in good health.

The chain uses TRBV20-1 and TRBJ2-3, with TRBD2 identical over 11 bases. Trimming removed 0 bases from V and 4 bases from J; junction bases left unmatched: 3. CDR1 and CDR2 from the germline V gene are DFQATT and SNEGSKA (reference sequence). The CDR3 has 15 amino acids. Here the CDR3 reads CSARDISGGADTQYF. The CDR3 DNA sequence: TGCAGTGCTAGAGATATTAGCGGGGGGGCAGATACGCAGTATTTT.

This clonotype has more than one count but fewer than ten. This chain joins TRBV21-1 and TRBJ2-1. TRBV21-1 is an annotated pseudogene. CDR3 size: 15 residues. The CDR3 nucleotides read TGTGCCAGCAGCAAATGCCTTAGCGGGCACAATGAGCAGTTCTTC. This sequence encodes CASSKCLSGHNEQFF.

The chain is built from TRBV24-1 and TRBJ1-4; tentatively, D is TRBD1 (6 bases). The CDR3 runs to 15 residues. The germline CDR1 and CDR2 sequences are KGHDR and SFDVKD. The ends were cut back, 3 bases at V and 10 bases at J, with 17 bases in the middle. CDR3 sequence: CATSDIRQAGGKLFF. For the CDR3, the DNA is TGTGCCACCAGTGATATTCGACAGGCCGGAGGAAAACTGTTTTTT.

V usage is TRBV21-1 and J usage is TRBJ2-1; TRBD2, as called in the table, went unchecked against the DNA. The J call may be faulty, since TRBJ2-7 better matches the DNA end. TRBV21-1 is a pseudogene segment. The length of the CDR3 is 15 residues. The CDR3 bases are TGTGCCAGCAGCAAAGAAAGCGGGAGTGTCCACGAGCAGTACGTC. As protein: CASSKESGSVHEQYV.

This clonotype was seen a handful of times. This chain connects TRBV3-1 to TRBJ2-3; D is undetermined. Germline assignment: CDR1 LGHDT and CDR2 YNNKEL (reference sequence). V was trimmed by 4 bases and J by 4 bases, leaving 15 bases between them. This CDR3 has 15 amino acids. CDR3 nucleotide sequence: TGTGCCAGCAGCCGGTTGTTTACGACCTCAGATACGCAGTATTTT. Translation gives CASSRLFTTSDTQYF.

Turning to this clonotype: One end of the junction fails to match germline, which may point to a read error. This chain uses TRBV5-5 with TRBJ2-5; tentatively, D is TRBD2 (6 bases). The better agreement between TRBJ2-1 and the DNA end casts doubt on the J call. Per germline, CDR1 SGHKS and CDR2 YYEKEE (reference sequence). The CDR3 spans 15 residues. CDR3 sequence: CASSTAGTSNNKQFF. In DNA form, the CDR3 reads TGTGCCAGCAGCACAGCGGGTACCTCTAACAATAAGCAGTTCTTC.

J is TRBJ2-5 and V is TRBV11-2, with TRBD2 matching 7 bases. This CDR3 has 15 amino acids. V dropped 1 base and J dropped 4; count of bases not matched to a gene: 6. Looked up from germline, CDR1 is SGHAT and CDR2 is FQNNGV. The CDR3 spells CASSLVGGEGETQYF. CDR3 coding DNA: TGTGCCAGCAGCTTAGTTGGTGGGGAGGGAGAGACCCAGTACTTC.

The V and J genes are TRBV11-2 and TRBJ1-2, with a possible D match to TRBD1 (5 bases). Looked up from germline, CDR1 is SGHAT and CDR2 is FQNNGV. The V gene lost 5 bases and the J gene lost 7 bases, with 17 bases spanning the gap. The CDR3 is 14 residues long. This CDR3 reads CASSENGAPGGYTF. The CDR3 bases are TGTGCCAGCAGCGAGAACGGGGCTCCTGGTGGCTACACCTTC.

This clonotype has only a few counts. This chain uses TRBV5-1 with TRBJ1-4; TRBD1 aligns across 9 bases. Germline values: CDR1 SGHRS, CDR2 YFSETQ. The CDR3 has 16 amino acids. Trimming at V came to 4 bases and at J to 6 bases, leaving 10 bases not matched to a gene. The CDR3 here is CASSMSPGQGDEKLFF. The CDR3 DNA reads as TGCGCCAGCAGCATGTCACCGGGACAGGGAGATGAAAAACTGTTTTTT.

There are a few counts of this clonotype. The chain employs TRBV11-3 and TRBJ2-1; D ambiguous. There are 15 residues in the CDR3. Germline V gene sequence: CDR1 SGHNT, CDR2 YENEEA. V was clipped by 5 bases and J by 9 bases, with 20 bases between them. The CDR3 loop reads CASSPRLVVFTEQFF. The CDR3 DNA reads TGTGCCAGCAGCCCCCGCCTAGTAGTTTTTACTGAGCAGTTCTTC.

V usage is TRBV7-9 and J usage is TRBJ1-1; D call uncertain. Germline loops: CDR1 SEHNR, CDR2 FQNEAQ (reference sequence). This CDR3 is 13 amino acids long. V lost 1 base and J lost 8, with 11 bases in between. CDR3 amino acids: CASSLVFGQEAFF. DNA of the CDR3: TGTGCCAGCAGCTTAGTTTTTGGGCAGGAAGCTTTCTTT.

This clonotype was detected only a few times. The chain uses TRBV6-5 and TRBJ1-2; D is ambiguous. In germline, CDR1 is MNHEY, CDR2 SVGAGI. The CDR3 is made up of 14 amino acids. The ends were cut back, 5 bases at V and 0 bases at J, with 10 bases in the middle. The CDR3 DNA sequence: TGTGCCAGCAGTGGCAGGCCGGCTAACTATGGCTACACCTTC. Protein product: CASSGRPANYGYTF.

Many counts were recorded for this clonotype. The chain couples TRBV3-1 to TRBJ2-4, with D perhaps TRBD2 (6 bases). This CDR3 has 15 residues. Per the germline V gene, CDR1 is LGHDT and CDR2 is YNNKEL (reference sequence). V lost 6 bases and J 3 bases, leaving 15 bases between the germline ends. CDR3 sequence reads: CASRGRQGGKNIQYF. DNA of the CDR3: TGTGCCAGCAGGGGACGTCAGGGAGGCAAAAACATTCAGTACTTC.

The CDR3 coding sequence is TGCAGTGCCCCACCCGGGGGGACCAACACTGAAGCTTTCTTT. The encoded protein is CSAPPGGTNTEAFF. This chain links TRBV20-1 with TRBJ1-1; maybe TRBD1 (5 bases). The CDR3 contains 14 residues. The germline V and J ends were trimmed by 6 bases and 2 bases, with 16 bases remaining between them. Germline values: CDR1 DFQATT, CDR2 SNEGSKA (reference sequence).

The rearrangement joins TRBV5-1 to TRBJ2-5, with TRBD1 matching 8 bases. The DNA end lines up better with TRBJ2-1; the J call may be wrong. The CDR3 covers 16 residues. Germline V CDR1 and CDR2: SGHRS, YFSETQ. CDR3 nucleotide sequence: TGCGCCAGCAGCTTGGATCGGGACAGGCACTCCTACGAGCAGTTCTTC. As protein: CASSLDRDRHSYEQFF.

This clonotype was counted many times. This chain links TRBV12-3 or TRBV12-4 with TRBJ1-3; D is possibly TRBD1 (6 bases). V lost 6 bases and J 4 bases, leaving 16 bases between the germline ends. This CDR3 has 15 residues. In DNA, the CDR3 is TGTGCCAGCAGAAAATACAGGGCTGCAGGAAACACCATATATTTT. Protein: CASRKYRAAGNTIYF.

The rearrangement links TRBV12-5 to TRBJ2-1; D gene ambiguous. Germline V gives CDR1 LGHNT, CDR2 FRNRAP. The V and J ends lost 6 bases and 9 bases respectively, with 9 bases between them. The CDR3 has 11 amino acids. The CDR3 loop is CASGRGSEQFF. The CDR3 DNA reads TGTGCTAGTGGACGTGGAAGTGAGCAGTTCTTC.

This clonotype was picked up a small number of times. The chain uses TRBV12-3 or TRBV12-4 and TRBJ2-5; 7 nucleotides agree with TRBD2. The J call may be mistaken, given a closer DNA end match to TRBJ2-7. This CDR3 spans 14 amino acids. CDR3 amino acids: CASSSRRDYYEQYF. The CDR3 DNA reads TGTGCCAGCAGTTCCCGAAGGGACTACTACGAGCAGTACTTC.

V and J are TRBV20-1 and TRBJ2-7, with a weak D call TRBD2 (7 bases). V lost 0 bases to trimming and J lost 2 bases, with 11 bases between them. The germline CDR1 and CDR2 sequences are DFQATT and SNEGSKA (reference sequence). The CDR3 consists of 14 residues. The CDR3: CSAREGGQPYEQYF. CDR3 nucleotides: TGCAGTGCTAGAGAGGGGGGGCAACCCTACGAGCAGTACTTC.

The chain carries TRBV4-2 and TRBJ2-2; 13 bases fit TRBD2. The CDR3 loop spans 18 amino acids. With 6 bases clipped from V and 3 bases from J, the junction kept 10 bases outside the gene matches. Germline V gene lookup returns CDR1 LGHNA and CDR2 YNFKEQ. CDR3 coding DNA: TGTGCCAGCAGTCCTACAGAGACTAGCGGGGGGCACACCGGGGAGCTGTTTTTT. It codes for CASSPTETSGGHTGELFF.

This clonotype was counted at least ten times. J is TRBJ2-5 and V is TRBV12-3 or TRBV12-4, with 12 bases identical to TRBD2. The CDR3 spans 16 residues. The ends lost 5 bases at V and 2 bases at J; junction bases unmatched: 6. The CDR3 sequence is CASSPRTSGIQETQYF. As DNA, the CDR3 is TGTGCCAGCAGTCCACGGACTAGCGGGATACAAGAGACCCAGTACTTC.